Each of the 24 T cell receptor beta chains below was sequenced from the same sample in a study of regulatory T cells in long-lasting Graves disease. Researchers made TCR beta libraries by using iRepertoire HTBI primers and running Arm-PCR on CDR3 regions. A single record per CDR3 protein comes from TCRdb applying MiXCR to the multiplex PCR reads. The sample shows about 540,000 distinct CDR3 sequences, approximately 15% of them seen only once. Time point denoted: newly diagnosed GD, antithyroid drugs for less than 3 months. Construction of the TCR library relied on RNA isolated from PBMCs. This same sample was also part of a study on T cells in Graves' hyperthyroidism and ophthalmopathy.

The specimen comprised peripheral blood mononuclear cells (PBMCs), sampled at new diagnosis, from a patient treated with antithyroid drugs. All receptors derive from a man younger than 40 with Graves disease.

This clonotype was recorded many times. This chain joins TRBV7-2 and TRBJ2-3; no clear D gene. With 4 bases removed from V and 6 bases from J, the gap between germline ends came to 23 bases. The CDR3 contains 17 residues. The germline V gene encodes CDR1 SGHTA and CDR2 FQGNSA. The CDR3 region is CASSSAAVGEVRDTQYF. The CDR3 nucleotides are TGTGCCAGCAGCTCTGCCGCGGTTGGCGAGGTCCGGGATACGCAGTATTTT.

The J gene is TRBJ1-4, the V gene TRBV6-2 or TRBV6-3; the D gene is possibly TRBD1 (6 bases). In germline, CDR1 is MNHEY, CDR2 SVGEGT. V dropped 7 bases and J dropped 5 bases, with 11 bases sitting between them. CDR3 length: 13 amino acids. The CDR3 region is CASKQGGNEKLFF. CDR3 nucleotide sequence: TGTGCCAGCAAACAGGGCGGGAATGAAAAACTGTTTTTT.

The rearrangement uses TRBV11-2 and TRBJ2-3; 14 nucleotides match TRBD2. V lost 5 bases and J lost 6; bases outside the gene matches: 16. Germline V CDR1 and CDR2: SGHAT, FQNNGV. The CDR3 loop spans 19 amino acids. CDR3 loop: CASSLSTSGRADSIDTQYF. The CDR3 DNA follows: TGTGCCAGCAGCCTGTCGACTAGCGGGAGGGCCGATTCGATCGATACGCAGTATTTT.

This clonotype has a count of ten or more. Here the CDR3 reads CSVVQGANTEAFF. CDR3 nucleotides: TGCAGCGTGGTACAGGGGGCCAACACTGAAGCTTTCTTT. The chain links TRBV29-1 to TRBJ1-1, with 9 nucleotides matching TRBD1. Trimming cost V 6 bases and J 2 bases; bases outside gene matches: 4. Germline V gene lookup returns CDR1 SQVTM and CDR2 ANQGSEA. The CDR3 sequence is 13 residues long.

This clonotype showed up many times. CDR3 sequence reads: CASSLTGAHEQFF. CDR3 DNA: TGTGCCAGCAGTTTAACGGGGGCCCATGAGCAGTTCTTC. The V gene is TRBV27, the J gene TRBJ2-1; TRBD1 or TRBD2 may be the D gene (6 bases each). The CDR3 sequence is 13 residues long. The germline V gene encodes CDR1 MNHEY and CDR2 SMNVEV (reference sequence). V gave up 2 bases and J gave up 8 bases, with 10 bases separating them.

A word on this clonotype: A much larger clone sits a single nucleotide away, making a read error possible. V is TRBV5-1 and J is TRBJ2-2; D possibly uses TRBD1 or TRBD2 (6 bases each). The CDR3 is made up of 16 amino acids. From germline, CDR1 is SGHRS and CDR2 YFSETQ. As DNA, the CDR3 is TGCGCCAGCAGCTTGGTGCCGGGGGCCTCCACCTGGGAGCTGTTTTTT. This encodes CASSLVPGASTWELFF.

As concerns this clonotype: This may be a read error: a much more frequent sequence differs by one nucleotide. In this CDR3 the conserved last residue, phenylalanine or tryptophan, is missing, so a read error is likely. Because the CDR3's place on the DNA is in doubt, the DNA is left out and the CDR3 is given as listed by TCRdb. CDR3 in amino acids: CASRTLAGGNTDTQYL. The J gene is TRBJ2-1, the V gene TRBV12-3 or TRBV12-4; TRBD2 was called by the table and not checked on the DNA. A total of 16 residues make up the CDR3, ends included.

Many counts were recorded for this clonotype. This chain's CDR3 is CASSGGTGASYNEQFF. The DNA of the CDR3 is TGTGCCAGTAGTGGAGGGACAGGGGCCTCCTACAATGAGCAGTTCTTC. The chain has TRBV19 and TRBJ2-1; TRBD1 matches at 10 bases. Trimming cost V 5 bases and J 0 bases; bases outside gene matches: 4. The CDR3 spans 16 residues. Germline-derived CDR1 and CDR2 are LNHDA and SQIVND (reference sequence). The full variable domain, its missing parts supplied by reference TRBV19 and TRBJ2-1, is DGGITQSPKYLFRKEGQNVTLSCEQNLNHDAMYWYRQDPGQGLRLIYYSQIVNDFQKGDIAEGYSVSREKKESFPLTVTSAQKNPTAFYLCASSGGTGASYNEQFFGPGTRLTVL.

The J gene is TRBJ2-3, the V gene TRBV6-1; D not resolved. This CDR3 has 15 amino acids. Trimming took off 3 bases at V and 5 bases at J, with 15 bases between the two ends. The V gene's germline CDR1 is MNHNS and CDR2 SASEGT. The CDR3 DNA reads as TGTGCCAGCAGTGATGTCCAACGGCGCGGAGATACGCAGTATTTT. This sequence encodes CASSDVQRRGDTQYF.

The table lists this clonotype with a few counts. This rearrangement joins TRBV7-9 to TRBJ2-3, with a weak D call TRBD2 (5 bases). V lost 4 bases and J lost 4, with 12 bases in between. The CDR3 consists of 14 residues. CDR1 SEHNR and CDR2 FQNEAQ come from the germline V gene (reference sequence). The CDR3 region is CASSSLLVSDTQYF. The DNA for the CDR3 is TGTGCCAGCAGCTCCCTACTAGTATCAGATACGCAGTATTTT.

This clonotype was seen many times. This chain links TRBV7-9 with TRBJ2-7; TRBD2 is a possible D gene (5 bases). CDR3 length: 13 residues. Germline-derived CDR1 and CDR2 are SEHNR and FQNEAQ (reference sequence). Trimming cost V 8 bases and J 0 bases, with 11 bases left between them. CDR3 protein: CASEAADSYEQYF. Here the CDR3 DNA reads TGTGCCAGCGAAGCGGCCGACTCCTACGAGCAGTACTTC.

This clonotype was seen a handful of times. The rearrangement joins TRBV5-6 to TRBJ2-3; D is perhaps TRBD2 (6 bases). V lost 0 bases to trimming and J lost 2 bases, with 16 bases between them. The CDR3 loop spans 17 amino acids. Germline loops: CDR1 SGHDT, CDR2 YYEEEE. The CDR3 coding sequence is TGTGCCAGCAGCTTGGTCGTGAAGCGGGCAGACACAGATACGCAGTATTTT. Residues: CASSLVVKRADTDTQYF.

There are many counts of this clonotype. The CDR3 nucleotides are TGTGCCAGCAGTTTCAGACAATTGAACACTGAAGCTTTCTTT. It specifies CASSFRQLNTEAFF. This chain joins TRBV27 and TRBJ1-1, with D unclear. Trimming shortened V by 3 bases and J by 0 bases, and 8 bases separated the two germline ends. Germline V CDR1 and CDR2: MNHEY, SMNVEV (reference sequence). There are 14 residues in the CDR3.

This clonotype was counted at least ten times. The CDR3 here is CASSLRSGEGEQYF. The CDR3 bases are TGCGCCAGCAGCTTGAGGTCAGGGGAGGGCGAGCAGTACTTC. V usage is TRBV5-1 and J usage is TRBJ2-7; D is possibly TRBD2 (7 bases). CDR3 length: 14 residues. The V end lost 1 base, the J end lost 6 bases, and 14 bases lay between the germline ends. Per germline, CDR1 SGHRS and CDR2 YFSETQ.

V is TRBV18 and J is TRBJ1-6, with D maybe TRBD1 (5 bases). This CDR3 region has 13 residues. Per germline, CDR1 KGHSH and CDR2 LQKENI. The V end lost 7 bases, the J end lost 10 bases, and 14 bases lay between the germline ends. DNA for the CDR3: TGTGCCAGCTACGAGACAGCCGGATCACCCCTCCACTTT. This translates into CASYETAGSPLHF.

This clonotype was seen ten or more times. This chain's CDR3 is CASSYQGEIGQPQHF. The CDR3 DNA follows: TGTGCCAGCAGCTACCAGGGGGAAATAGGACAGCCCCAGCATTTT. This chain joins TRBV2 and TRBJ1-5, with 7 bases identical to TRBD1. The length of the CDR3 is 15 residues. With 6 bases clipped from V and 7 bases from J, the junction kept 12 bases outside the gene matches. In germline, CDR1 is SNHLY, CDR2 FYNNEI.

As to this clonotype: This may arise from a read error, as a much more abundant clone is one base away. This chain connects TRBV12-3 or TRBV12-4 to TRBJ2-5; D perhaps matches TRBD2 (5 bases). Trimming removed 1 base from V and 11 bases from J, with 20 bases in between. The CDR3 has 15 amino acids. In DNA form, the CDR3 reads TGTGCCAGCAGTTTAGGGACTCCCCAGAGCAATGAGCAGTACTTC. This gives the protein CASSLGTPQSNEQYF.

This chain links TRBV3-1 with TRBJ2-7; 12 bases align to TRBD2. The CDR3 covers 17 residues. After removal of 1 base from V and 3 bases from J, the junction contained 7 bases not matched to a gene. Germline lookup yields CDR1 LGHDT and CDR2 YNNKEL (reference sequence). The CDR3 DNA is TGTGCCAGCAGCCAAGGTCTAGCGGGAGGGCCAATCTACGAGCAGTACTTC. This translates into CASSQGLAGGPIYEQYF.

This clonotype appeared many times. V and J are TRBV27 and TRBJ1-1; possibly TRBD1 for D (5 bases). V lost 8 bases and J lost 6, with 10 bases in between. The CDR3 sequence is 11 residues long. Germline V CDR1 and CDR2: MNHEY, SMNVEV (reference sequence). The DNA for the CDR3 is TGTGCCAGCCCAGAGGGGCCTGAAGCTTTCTTT. It encodes CASPEGPEAFF.

V gene TRBV7-6 combines with J gene TRBJ2-2; 8 bases are shared with TRBD1. The V gene's germline CDR1 is SGHVS and CDR2 FNYEAQ. The CDR3 totals 17 residues. The junction had 15 bases not matched to a gene; V was cut back by 6 bases and J by 6 bases. The CDR3 region has the DNA TGTGCCAGCAGATCCTATCCGACAGGGGCCCTTGCCGGGGAGCTGTTTTTT. Translation: CASRSYPTGALAGELFF.

There are many counts of this clonotype. This chain links TRBV20-1 with TRBJ2-7; 14 nucleotides match TRBD2. CDR3 size: 17 residues. Germline CDR1 and CDR2: DFQATT and SNEGSKA (reference sequence). CDR3: CSLGLAGGLRSSYEQYF. In DNA, the CDR3 is TGCAGCCTCGGACTAGCGGGAGGCCTTAGGAGCTCCTACGAGCAGTACTTC.

This clonotype was seen more than once but under ten times. At one end the junction does not follow the germline gene, possibly because of a read error. The DNA of the CDR3 is TGTGCCAGCAGCCCCCCCGGGACTAGCGGGAGTTTT. As protein: CASSPPGTSGSF. The chain links TRBV9 to TRBJ2-3, with 14 bases aligning to TRBD2. This CDR3 is built from 12 residues. Germline-derived CDR1 and CDR2 are SGDLS and YYNGEE.

The gene calls are TRBV27 and TRBJ2-7, with 8 nucleotides matching TRBD1. Trimming cost V 7 bases and J 2 bases; bases outside gene matches: 10. The length of the CDR3 is 15 residues. Germline CDR1 is MNHEY and CDR2 is SMNVEV (reference sequence). The CDR3 nucleotides read TGTGCCAGCACTTCCACAGGGGGAGAGCCCTACGAGCAGTACTTC. Encoded protein: CASTSTGGEPYEQYF.

This clonotype was detected ten times or more. This chain connects TRBV20-1 to TRBJ2-7, with 12 bases identical to TRBD2. J gave up 3 bases and V 6 bases, and 9 bases lay outside the gene matches. From germline, CDR1 is DFQATT and CDR2 SNEGSKA (reference sequence). The CDR3 has 15 amino acids. This chain's CDR3 is CSAERLAGVSYEQYF. The CDR3 DNA is TGCAGTGCCGAGAGACTAGCGGGAGTCAGCTACGAGCAGTACTTC.